The T cell receptor beta chain under discussion was sequenced for a study of T cells in Graves' hyperthyroidism and ophthalmopathy. Overall study findings and caveats: The model's output predicted ophthalmopathy at a median of approximately 6.5 months prior to onset. Ophthalmopathy was told apart from stable hyperthyroidism by a 13 V-J model.

Amplified TCR beta CDR3 regions came from RNA transcripts. HTBI primers were the set used in a first-round RT-PCR of the TCR CDR3. TCRdb analysed the multiplex PCR reads with MiXCR anew, one entry per CDR3 protein. Among about 400,000 distinct CDR3 sequences listed, 15% to 18% were seen once. This clonotype came up many times. The antigen is unknown. The V gene's germline CDR1 is SGHRS and CDR2 YFSETQ. The V segment lost 1 base and the J segment 6 bases; nucleotides outside the gene matches: 6. The CDR3 runs to 15 residues. Input material: blood. J is TRBJ1-5 and V is TRBV5-1; 8 nucleotides align to TRBD1. The receptor's source is a woman aged 18-29 years with Graves' hyperthyroidism. CDR3 in amino acids: CASSLTGGDRQPQHF. As DNA, the CDR3 is TGCGCCAGCAGCTTGACAGGGGGGGATCGTCAGCCCCAGCATTTT.